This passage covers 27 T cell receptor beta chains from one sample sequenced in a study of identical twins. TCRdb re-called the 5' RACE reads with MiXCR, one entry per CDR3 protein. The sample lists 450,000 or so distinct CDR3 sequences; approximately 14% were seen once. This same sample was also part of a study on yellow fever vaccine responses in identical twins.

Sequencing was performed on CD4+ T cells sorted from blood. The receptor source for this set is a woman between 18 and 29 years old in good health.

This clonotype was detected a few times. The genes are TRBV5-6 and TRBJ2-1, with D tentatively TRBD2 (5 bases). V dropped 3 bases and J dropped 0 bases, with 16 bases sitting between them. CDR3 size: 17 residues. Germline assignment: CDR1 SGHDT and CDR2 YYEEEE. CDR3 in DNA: TGTGCCAGCAGCTCGGCGCCGGGGTATAGCTCCTACAATGAGCAGTTCTTC. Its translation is CASSSAPGYSSYNEQFF.

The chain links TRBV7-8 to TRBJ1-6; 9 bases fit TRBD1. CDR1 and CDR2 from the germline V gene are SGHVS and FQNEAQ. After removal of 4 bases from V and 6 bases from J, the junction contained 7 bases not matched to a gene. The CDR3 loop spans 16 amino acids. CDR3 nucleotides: TGTGCCAGCAGCTCAAAACAGGGGGCAGTTAATTCACCCCTCCACTTT. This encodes CASSSKQGAVNSPLHF.

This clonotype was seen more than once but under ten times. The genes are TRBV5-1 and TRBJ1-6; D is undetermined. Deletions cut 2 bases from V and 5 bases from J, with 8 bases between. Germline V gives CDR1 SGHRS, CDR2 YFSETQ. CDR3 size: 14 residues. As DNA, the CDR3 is TGCGCCAGCAGCTTCGGAGATCATAATTCACCCCTCCACTTT. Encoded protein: CASSFGDHNSPLHF.

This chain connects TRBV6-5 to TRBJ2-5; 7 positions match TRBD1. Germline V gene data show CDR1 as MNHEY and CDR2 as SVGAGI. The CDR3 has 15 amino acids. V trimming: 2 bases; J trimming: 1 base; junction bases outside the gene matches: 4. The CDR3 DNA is TGTGCCAGCAGTTACCCCGGGGACAGCCAAGAGACCCAGTACTTC. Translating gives CASSYPGDSQETQYF.

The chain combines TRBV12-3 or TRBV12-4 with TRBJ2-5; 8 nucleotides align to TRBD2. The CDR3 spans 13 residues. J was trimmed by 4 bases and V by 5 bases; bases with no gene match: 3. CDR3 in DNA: TGTGCCAGCAGTGGGACTAGAGGAGAGACCCAGTACTTC. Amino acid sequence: CASSGTRGETQYF.

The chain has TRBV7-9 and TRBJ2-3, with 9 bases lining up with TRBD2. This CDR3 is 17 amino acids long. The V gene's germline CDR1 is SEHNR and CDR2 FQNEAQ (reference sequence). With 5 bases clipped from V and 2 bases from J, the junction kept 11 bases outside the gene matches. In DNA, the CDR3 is TGTGCCAGCAGCCCGGTAGTAGCGGGGGATTTCACAGATACGCAGTATTTT. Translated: CASSPVVAGDFTDTQYF.

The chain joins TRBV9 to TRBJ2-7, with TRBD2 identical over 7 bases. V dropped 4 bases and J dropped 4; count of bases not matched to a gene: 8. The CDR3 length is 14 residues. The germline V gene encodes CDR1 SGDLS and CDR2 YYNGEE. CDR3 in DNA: TGTGCCAGCAGCTCCGAAGGTAGCGGGTACGAGCAGTACTTC. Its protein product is CASSSEGSGYEQYF.

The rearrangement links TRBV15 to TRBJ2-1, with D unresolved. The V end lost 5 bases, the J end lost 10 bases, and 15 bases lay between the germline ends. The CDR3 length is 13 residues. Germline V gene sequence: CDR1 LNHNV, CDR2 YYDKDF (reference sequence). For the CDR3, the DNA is TGTGCCACCAGCGTTGGGATGATGAGGGAGCAGTTCTTC. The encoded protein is CATSVGMMREQFF.

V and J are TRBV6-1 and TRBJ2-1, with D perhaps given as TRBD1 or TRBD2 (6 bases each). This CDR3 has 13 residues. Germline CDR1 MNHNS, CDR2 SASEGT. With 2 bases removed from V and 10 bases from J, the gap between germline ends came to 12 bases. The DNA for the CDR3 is TGTGCCAGCAGTGAATCCACCGGGGGCGAGCAGTTCTTC. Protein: CASSESTGGEQFF.

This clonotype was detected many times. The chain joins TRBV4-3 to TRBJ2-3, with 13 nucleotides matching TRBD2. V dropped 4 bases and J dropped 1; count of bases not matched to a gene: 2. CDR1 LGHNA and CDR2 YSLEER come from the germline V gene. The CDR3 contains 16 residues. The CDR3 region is CASSPGTSGGTDTQYF. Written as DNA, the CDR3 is TGCGCCAGCAGCCCTGGGACTAGCGGGGGCACAGATACGCAGTATTTT.

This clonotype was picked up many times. The chain's CDR3 is CASSFTGELFF. CDR3 nucleotides: TGTGCCAGCAGTTTCACCGGGGAGCTGTTTTTT. This chain links TRBV12-3 or TRBV12-4 with TRBJ2-2; D is undetermined. The germline V and J ends were trimmed by 3 bases and 4 bases, with 0 bases remaining between them. The CDR3 consists of 11 residues.

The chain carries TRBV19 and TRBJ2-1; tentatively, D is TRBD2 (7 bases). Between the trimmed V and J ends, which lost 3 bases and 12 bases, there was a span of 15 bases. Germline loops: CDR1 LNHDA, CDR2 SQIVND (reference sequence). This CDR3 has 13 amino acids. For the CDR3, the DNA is TGTGCCAGTAGTATTATGAGGGGAGGGGGGCAGTTCTTC. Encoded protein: CASSIMRGGGQFF.

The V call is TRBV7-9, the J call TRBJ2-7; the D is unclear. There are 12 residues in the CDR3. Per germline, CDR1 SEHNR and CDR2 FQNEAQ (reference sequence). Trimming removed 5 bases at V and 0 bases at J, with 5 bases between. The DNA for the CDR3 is TGTGCCAGCAGCCCATTCTCCTACGAGCAGTACTTC. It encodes CASSPFSYEQYF.

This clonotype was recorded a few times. The CDR3 nucleotides are TGCGCCAGCAGCCAAGGGGACTTCGGCCTCTACAATGAGCAGTTCTTC. Its translation is CASSQGDFGLYNEQFF. The chain recombines TRBV4-3 with TRBJ2-1; a weak D match, TRBD2 (6 bases). The CDR3 spans 16 residues. V was clipped by 1 base and J by 3 bases, with 13 bases between them. Germline V lookup: CDR1 LGHNA, CDR2 YSLEER.

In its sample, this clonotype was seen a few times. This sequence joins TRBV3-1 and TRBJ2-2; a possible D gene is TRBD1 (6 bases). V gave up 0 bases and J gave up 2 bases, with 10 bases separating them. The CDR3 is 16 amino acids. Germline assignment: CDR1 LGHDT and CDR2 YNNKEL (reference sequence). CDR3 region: CASSQDLGANTGELFF. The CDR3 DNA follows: TGTGCCAGCAGCCAAGATCTGGGGGCTAACACCGGGGAGCTGTTTTTT.

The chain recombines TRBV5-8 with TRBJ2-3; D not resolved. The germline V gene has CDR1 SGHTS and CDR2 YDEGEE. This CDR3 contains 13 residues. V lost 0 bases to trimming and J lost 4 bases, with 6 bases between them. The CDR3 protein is CASSLAVPDTQYF. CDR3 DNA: TGTGCCAGCAGCTTGGCGGTCCCAGATACGCAGTATTTT.

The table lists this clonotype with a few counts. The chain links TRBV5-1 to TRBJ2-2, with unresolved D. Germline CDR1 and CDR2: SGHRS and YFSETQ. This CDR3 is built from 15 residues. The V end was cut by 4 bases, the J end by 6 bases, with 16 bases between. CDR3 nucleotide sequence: TGCGCCAGCAGCCTTCTATACCCGACACCCGGGGAGCTGTTTTTT. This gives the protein CASSLLYPTPGELFF.

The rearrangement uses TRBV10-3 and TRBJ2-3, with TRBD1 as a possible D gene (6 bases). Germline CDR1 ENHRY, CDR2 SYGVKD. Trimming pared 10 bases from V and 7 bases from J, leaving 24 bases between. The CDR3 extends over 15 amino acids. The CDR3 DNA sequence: TGTGCCACCCGGGTTAAGGGGGACGGGGTAAATACGCAGTATTTT. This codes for CATRVKGDGVNTQYF.

CDR3 coding DNA: TGTGCCAGCAGTGGGGGGACAGGGTCCTATGGCTACACCTTC. This gives the protein CASSGGTGSYGYTF. The V call is TRBV25-1, the J call TRBJ1-2; 9 nucleotides line up with TRBD1. There are 14 residues in the CDR3. The V and J ends lost 4 bases and 4 bases, in that order; junction bases with no gene match: 4. Per germline, CDR1 MGHDK and CDR2 SYGVNS.

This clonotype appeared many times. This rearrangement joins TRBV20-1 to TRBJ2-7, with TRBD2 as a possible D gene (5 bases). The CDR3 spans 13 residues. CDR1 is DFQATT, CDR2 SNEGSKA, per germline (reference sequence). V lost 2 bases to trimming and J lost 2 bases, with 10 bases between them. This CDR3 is CSARPGLTYEQYF. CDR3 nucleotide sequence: TGCAGTGCTAGACCCGGACTGACCTACGAGCAGTACTTC.

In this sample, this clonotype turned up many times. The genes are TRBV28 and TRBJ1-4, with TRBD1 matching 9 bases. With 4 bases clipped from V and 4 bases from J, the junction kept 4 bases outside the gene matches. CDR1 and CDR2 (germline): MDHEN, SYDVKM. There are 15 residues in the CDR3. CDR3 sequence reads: CASSSRTGVNEKLFF. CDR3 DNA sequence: TGTGCCAGCAGTTCACGGACAGGGGTTAATGAAAAACTGTTTTTT.

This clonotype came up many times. CDR3 protein: CASSQGGSNEKLFF. CDR3 DNA: TGTGCCAGCAGTCAAGGGGGGTCTAATGAAAAACTGTTTTTT. The V call is TRBV6-1, the J call TRBJ1-4, with D maybe TRBD1 (6 bases). CDR1 is MNHNS, CDR2 SASEGT, per germline. The CDR3 consists of 14 residues. V was clipped by 5 bases and J by 3 bases, with 10 bases between them.

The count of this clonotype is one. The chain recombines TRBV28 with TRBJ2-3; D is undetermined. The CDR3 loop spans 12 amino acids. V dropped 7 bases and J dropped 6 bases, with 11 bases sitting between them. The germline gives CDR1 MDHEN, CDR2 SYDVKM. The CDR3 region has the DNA TGTGCCAGCAATCGCCTAAGGGATACGCAGTATTTT. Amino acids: CASNRLRDTQYF. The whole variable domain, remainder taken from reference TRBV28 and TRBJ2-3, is DVKVTQSSRYLVKRTGEKVFLECVQDMDHENMFWYRQDPGLGLRLIYFSYDVKMKEKGDIPEGYSVSREKKERFSLILESASTNQTSMYLCASNRLRDTQYFGPGTRLTVL.

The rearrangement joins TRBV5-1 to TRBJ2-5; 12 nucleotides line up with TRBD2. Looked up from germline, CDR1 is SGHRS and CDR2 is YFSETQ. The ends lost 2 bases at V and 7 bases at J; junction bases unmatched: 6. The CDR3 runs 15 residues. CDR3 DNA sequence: TGCGCCAGCAGCTTAAGACTAGCGGGAGAAGGGACCCAGTACTTC. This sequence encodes CASSLRLAGEGTQYF. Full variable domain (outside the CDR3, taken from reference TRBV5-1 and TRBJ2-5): KAGVTQTPRYLIKTRGQQVTLSCSPISGHRSVSWYQQTPGQGLQFLFEYFSETQRNKGNFPGRFSGRQFSNSRSEMNVSTLELGDSALYLCASSLRLAGEGTQYFGPGTRLLVL.

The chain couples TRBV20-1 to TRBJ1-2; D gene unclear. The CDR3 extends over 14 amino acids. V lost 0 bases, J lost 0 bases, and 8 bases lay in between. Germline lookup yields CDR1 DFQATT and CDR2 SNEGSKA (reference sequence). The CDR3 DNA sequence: TGCAGTGCTAGAGATACAGCATCTAACTATGGCTACACCTTC. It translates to CSARDTASNYGYTF.

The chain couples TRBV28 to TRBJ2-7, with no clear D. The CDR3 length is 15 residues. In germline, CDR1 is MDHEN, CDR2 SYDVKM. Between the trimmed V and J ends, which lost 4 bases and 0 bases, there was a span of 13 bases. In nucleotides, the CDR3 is TGTGCCAGCAGTTCCCCCTCAGGAGCCTCCTACGAGCAGTACTTC. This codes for CASSSPSGASYEQYF.

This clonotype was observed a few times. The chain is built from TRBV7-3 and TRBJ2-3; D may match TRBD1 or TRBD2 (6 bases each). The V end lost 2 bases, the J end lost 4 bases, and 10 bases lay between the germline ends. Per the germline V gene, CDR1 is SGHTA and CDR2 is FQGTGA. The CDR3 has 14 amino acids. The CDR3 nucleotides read TGTGCCAGCAGCTTACGGGGGCAATCAGATACGCAGTATTTT. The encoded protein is CASSLRGQSDTQYF.